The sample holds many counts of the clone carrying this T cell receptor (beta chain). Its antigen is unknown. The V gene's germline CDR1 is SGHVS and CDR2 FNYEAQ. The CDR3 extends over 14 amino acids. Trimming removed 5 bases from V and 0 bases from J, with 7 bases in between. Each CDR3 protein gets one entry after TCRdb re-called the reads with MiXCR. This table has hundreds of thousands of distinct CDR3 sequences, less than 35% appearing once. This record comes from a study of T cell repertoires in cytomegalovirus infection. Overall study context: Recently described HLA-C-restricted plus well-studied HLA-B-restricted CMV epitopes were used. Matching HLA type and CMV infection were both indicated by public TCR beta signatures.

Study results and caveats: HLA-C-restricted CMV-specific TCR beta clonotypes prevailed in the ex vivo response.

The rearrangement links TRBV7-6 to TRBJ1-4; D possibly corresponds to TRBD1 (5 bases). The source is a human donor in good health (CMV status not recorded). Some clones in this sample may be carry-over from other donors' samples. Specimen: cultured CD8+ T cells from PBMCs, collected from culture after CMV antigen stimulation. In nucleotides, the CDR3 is TGTGCCAGCAGCCCGGGACCAACTAATGAAAAACTGTTTTTT. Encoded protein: CASSPGPTNEKLFF.